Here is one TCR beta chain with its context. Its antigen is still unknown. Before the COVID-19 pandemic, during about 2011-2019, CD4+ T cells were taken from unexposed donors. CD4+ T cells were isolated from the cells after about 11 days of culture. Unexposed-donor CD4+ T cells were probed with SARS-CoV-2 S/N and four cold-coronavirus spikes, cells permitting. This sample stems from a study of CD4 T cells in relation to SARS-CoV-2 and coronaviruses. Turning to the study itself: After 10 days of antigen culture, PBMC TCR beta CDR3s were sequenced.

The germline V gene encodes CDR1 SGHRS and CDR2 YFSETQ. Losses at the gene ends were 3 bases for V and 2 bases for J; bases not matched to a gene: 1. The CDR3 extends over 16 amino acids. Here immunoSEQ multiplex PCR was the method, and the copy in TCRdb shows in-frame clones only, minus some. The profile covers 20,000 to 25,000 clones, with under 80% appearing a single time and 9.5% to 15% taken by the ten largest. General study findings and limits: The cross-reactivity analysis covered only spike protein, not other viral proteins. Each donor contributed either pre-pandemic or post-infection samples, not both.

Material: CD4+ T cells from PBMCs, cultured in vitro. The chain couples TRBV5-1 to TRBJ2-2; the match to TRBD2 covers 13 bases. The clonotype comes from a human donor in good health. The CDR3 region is CASSWGLAGNTGELFF. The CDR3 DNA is TGCGCCAGCAGCTGGGGACTAGCGGGAAACACCGGGGAGCTGTTTTTT. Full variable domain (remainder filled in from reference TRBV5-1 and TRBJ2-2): KAGVTQTPRYLIKTRGQQVTLSCSPISGHRSVSWYQQTPGQGLQFLFEYFSETQRNKGNFPGRFSGRQFSNSRSEMNVSTLELGDSALYLCASSWGLAGNTGELFFGEGSRLTVL.